The text below deals with one T cell receptor beta chain. These data originate in a study of blood T cell repertoires in COVID-19. Overall study: Acute and convalescent COVID-19 specimens originated in the United States, Italy and Spain. Nucleic acid was either cDNA or gDNA, and it came from T cells, B-cell-depleted T cells, or PBMCs.

Per the study methods: Amplification from reference gene primers served as the basis for estimated nucleated cell counts. Only in-frame clones appear in the TCRdb table, and some are missing; sequencing was by immunoSEQ multiplex PCR. D and trimming were read from the DNA, whereas the V and J calls and clone size are those reported in that table. The sample records around 250,000 clones, around four fifths being singletons. The source material was peripheral blood. The TCR originated in a man aged 80 or over with acute or convalescent COVID-19.

CDR3 protein: CASSIDRGSGSNQPQHF. Written as DNA, the CDR3 is TGTGCCAGTAGTATAGATAGAGGGTCGGGCAGCAATCAGCCCCAGCATTTT. The chain links TRBV19 to TRBJ1-5, with no clear D. This CDR3 comprises 17 residues. V lost 0 bases and J lost 1, with 13 bases in between. In germline, CDR1 is LNHDA, CDR2 SQIVND (reference sequence). Looking up the rest from reference TRBV19 and TRBJ1-5 gives the full variable domain: DGGITQSPKYLFRKEGQNVTLSCEQNLNHDAMYWYRQDPGQGLRLIYYSQIVNDFQKGDIAEGYSVSREKKESFPLTVTSAQKNPTAFYLCASSIDRGSGSNQPQHFGDGTRLSIL.